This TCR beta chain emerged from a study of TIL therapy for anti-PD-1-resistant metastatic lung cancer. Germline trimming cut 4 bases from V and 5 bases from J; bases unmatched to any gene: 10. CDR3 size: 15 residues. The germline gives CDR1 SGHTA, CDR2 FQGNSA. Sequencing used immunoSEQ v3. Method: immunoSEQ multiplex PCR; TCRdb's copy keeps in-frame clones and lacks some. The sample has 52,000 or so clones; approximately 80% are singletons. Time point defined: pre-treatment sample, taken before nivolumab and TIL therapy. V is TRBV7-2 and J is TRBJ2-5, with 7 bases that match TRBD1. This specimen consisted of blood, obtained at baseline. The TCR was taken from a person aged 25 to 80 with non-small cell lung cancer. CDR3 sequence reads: CASSSHRGSGETQYF. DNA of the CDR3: TGTGCCAGCAGCTCACACAGGGGATCGGGCGAGACCCAGTACTTC. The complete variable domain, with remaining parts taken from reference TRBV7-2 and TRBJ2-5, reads GAGVSQSPSNKVTEKGKDVELRCDPISGHTALYWYRQSLGQGLEFLIYFQGNSAPDKSGLPSDRFSAERTGGSVSTLTIQRTQQEDSAVYLCASSSHRGSGETQYFGPGTRLLVL.